The text below deals with one T cell receptor beta chain. Its antigen remains unidentified. This sample stems from a study of graft-versus-host responses after intestinal transplantation. Germline V gene lookup returns CDR1 MNHNS and CDR2 SASEGT. Trimming cost V 6 bases and J 6 bases; bases outside gene matches: 8. CDR3 length equals 15 residues. The table came from immunoSEQ multiplex PCR; TCRdb's copy has only in-frame clones and leaves some out. The sample contains more than 95,000 clones, about nine tenths of which appear only once. The gene calls are TRBV6-1 and TRBJ2-1; TRBD1 agrees at 10 bases. This material consisted of unstimulated CD4+ T cells sorted from spleen or lymph node cells, taken before intestinal transplant. The origin of this receptor is a human donor who received an intestinal transplant. This CDR3 reads CASSPDRGLINEQFF. The CDR3 nucleotides are TGTGCCAGCAGCCCCGACAGGGGGCTTATCAATGAGCAGTTCTTC.